Listed below are T cell receptor beta chains from one sample, sequenced in a study of T-cell memory formation after mild COVID-19. TCRdb re-analysed the 5' RACE reads in MiXCR, keeping a single row per CDR3 protein. The sample includes under 450,000 distinct CDR3 sequences, 20% to 30% seen only once; the top ten take around 14%. Sequenced sample: PBMCs or a T cell subset sorted from them (not recorded which). The receptor set was obtained from an adult woman who had mild COVID-19 (a few samples of this study predate the infection). Cell type and time point are not known. Each CDR3 is given with its conserved first and last residue. D genes are given only for firm matches. A clone size is listed for some rows: how often the clone was seen (once, few, many), or a class if it is expanded.

TRBV2	.	TRBJ1-2	TRBD1	TGTGCCAGCACTGGACAGGGAAAAGTTAATGGCTACACCTTC	CASTGQGKVNGYTF
TRBV11-3	.	TRBJ1-2	.	TGTGCCAGCAGCTTAGGACGGCTCCACGGCTACACCTTC	CASSLGRLHGYTF
TRBV7-9	.	TRBJ1-1	TRBD1	TGTGCCAGCAGTAATCAGGGGGCCACTGAAGCTTTCTTT	CASSNQGATEAFF
TRBV7-2	.	TRBJ2-2	TRBD2	TGTGCCAGCAGCTTAGGGCCTAGCGGGGCCCCCGGGGAGCTGTTTTTT	CASSLGPSGAPGELFF
TRBV7-9	.	TRBJ1-1	.	TGTGCCAGCAGCTTAGAATCTACAGGTACTGAAGCTTTCTTT	CASSLESTGTEAFF
TRBV18	.	TRBJ2-5	TRBD2	TGTGCCAGCTCACCATTGCCCGGGGGGACCCAAGAGACCCAGTACTTC	CASSPLPGGTQETQYF
TRBV18	.	TRBJ2-5	TRBD1	TGTGCCAGCTCACCCCCCGGGACAGTAAAAGAGACCCAGTACTTC	CASSPPGTVKETQYF
TRBV6-5	once	TRBJ1-1	.	TGTGCCAGCAGTTATAACAGGCCGGAGAGCACTGAAGCTTTCTTT	CASSYNRPESTEAFF
TRBV5-1	many	TRBJ2-2	TRBD1	TGCGCCAGCAGCAAGGGGGCGGATCCAACCGGGGAGCTGTTTTTT	CASSKGADPTGELFF
TRBV14	.	TRBJ1-2	.	TGTGCCAGCAGCCAAGATTTAGTTTATGGCTACACCTTC	CASSQDLVYGYTF
TRBV18	.	TRBJ2-6	TRBD1	TGTGCCAGCTCACAGACGACAGGGGGTCTCGGGGCCAACGTCCTGACTTTC	CASSQTTGGLGANVLTF
TRBV12-3/TRBV12-4	few	TRBJ2-2	.	TGTGCCAGCAGTTTTAGCCACTTAGGGAACACCGGGGAGCTGTTTTTT	CASSFSHLGNTGELFF
TRBV5-1	.	TRBJ2-7	TRBD1	TGCGCCAGCAGCTCAGGACAGGGTTTCTCCTACGAGCAGTACTTC	CASSSGQGFSYEQYF
TRBV5-1	many	TRBJ2-7	.	TGCGCCAGCAGCTTGGAGGGGGAGCAGTACTTC	CASSLEGEQYF
TRBV6-5	few	TRBJ1-3	.	TGTGCCCTAAAAGGAAACACCATATATTTT	CALKGNTIYF
TRBV11-1	.	TRBJ1-2	TRBD1	TGTGCCAGCAGCATTTCAGGACAGGCCTATGGCTACACCTTC	CASSISGQAYGYTF
TRBV7-2	.	TRBJ2-3	TRBD1	TGTGCCAGCAGCTTAGCCGGGACAGGGAGCACAGATACGCAGTATTTT	CASSLAGTGSTDTQYF
TRBV4-2	.	TRBJ2-2	.	TGTGCCAGCAGCCAAGTCGACGCGAACACCGGGGAGCTGTTTTTT	CASSQVDANTGELFF
TRBV5-4	.	TRBJ1-1	TRBD1	TGTGCCAGCAGCCAGACAGGGTATGATACTGAAGCTTTCTTT	CASSQTGYDTEAFF
TRBV20-1	many	TRBJ2-5	.	TGCAGTGCTAGAGATCCACAGCAAGAGACCCAGTACTTC	CSARDPQQETQYF
TRBV7-2	few	TRBJ2-7	TRBD2	TGTGCCAGCAGCCGTACCGGGACTATCGGGATTTTCTCCTACGAGCAGTACTTC	CASSRTGTIGIFSYEQYF
TRBV4-1	few	TRBJ2-1	.	TGCGCCAGCAGCCCTTGGGGGGAAAGCTCCTACAATGAGCAGTTCTTC	CASSPWGESSYNEQFF
TRBV30	.	TRBJ1-6	.	TGTGCCTGGACCCGCGATAATTCACCCCTCCACTTT	CAWTRDNSPLHF
TRBV14	.	TRBJ1-4	.	TGTGCCAGCAGCCAAAATCGGGTGGCTAATGAAAAACTGTTTTTT	CASSQNRVANEKLFF
TRBV29-1	.	TRBJ2-2	.	TGCAGCGTTGAATCCGCGGGGTTGGACACCGGGGAGCTGTTTTTT	CSVESAGLDTGELFF
TRBV18	.	TRBJ1-5	.	TGTGCCAGCTCCGCAAACGGGGGAAATCAGCCCCAGCATTTT	CASSANGGNQPQHF
TRBV6-5	few	TRBJ2-3	.	TGTGCCAGCAGCCAGAACAACCGGCACGGTACGCAGTATTTT	CASSQNNRHGTQYF
TRBV7-2	few	TRBJ1-3	.	TGTGCCAGCAGCCACAGGGTGGGGACTGGAAACACCATATATTTT	CASSHRVGTGNTIYF
TRBV4-3	.	TRBJ2-1	TRBD2	TGCGCCAGCAGCCAAGATCCTAGCGGGAGAGGTGAGCAGTTCTTC	CASSQDPSGRGEQFF
TRBV5-1	.	TRBJ2-3	.	TGCGCCAGCAGCCCCCCAATGCTTGAGGATACGCAGTATTTT	CASSPPMLEDTQYF
TRBV9	few	TRBJ2-5	.	TGTGCCAGCAGCGTATTTGGGGGAGAGGCCCAGTACTTC	CASSVFGGEAQYF
TRBV7-9	few	TRBJ1-2	.	TGTGCCAGCAGCTGGGAGAACTATGGCTACACCTTC	CASSWENYGYTF
TRBV7-2	few	TRBJ1-2	.	TGTGCCAGCAGCTCCCCCTCCTCCAACTATGGCTACACCTTC	CASSSPSSNYGYTF
TRBV7-9	.	TRBJ2-7	TRBD1	TGTGCCAGCAGCCCAAGACAGGGGCCCATCTCCTACGAGCAGTACTTC	CASSPRQGPISYEQYF
TRBV21-1	.	TRBJ2-3	.	TGTGCCAGCAGCCCTGGACCACGGCATGGCACAGATACGCAGTATTTT	CASSPGPRHGTDTQYF
TRBV5-4	.	TRBJ1-2	TRBD1	TGTGCCAGCAGCCGACAGGGAGCTAACTATGGCTACACCTTC	CASSRQGANYGYTF
TRBV6-5	few	TRBJ2-3	.	TGTGCCAGCAGTTACAGATATGGTCGGGGGACAGATACGCAGTATTTT	CASSYRYGRGTDTQYF
TRBV12-3/TRBV12-4	many	TRBJ2-6	.	TGTGCCAGCAGACTGAGCTCTGGGGCCAACGTCCTGACTTTC	CASRLSSGANVLTF
TRBV5-1	few	TRBJ2-1	TRBD2	TGCGCCAGCGGCCGGGGGACTAGCATGGATGAGCAGTTCTTC	CASGRGTSMDEQFF
TRBV20-1	.	TRBJ1-6	TRBD1	TGCAGTGCTAGAGGCACCTCCGGGACAGGCAATTCACCCCTCCACTTT	CSARGTSGTGNSPLHF
TRBV5-1	few	TRBJ1-2	TRBD1	TGCGCCAGCAGCTTGGGCGGGACAGCTGCTGGCTACACCTTC	CASSLGGTAAGYTF
TRBV12-3/TRBV12-4	.	TRBJ2-5	.	TGTGCCAGCAGTCCGGGGACTCCCTGGTACCAAGAGACCCAGTACTTC	CASSPGTPWYQETQYF
TRBV20-1	.	TRBJ1-2	.	TGCAGTGCTAGAGAAGGGAAAAACTATGGCTACACCTTC	CSAREGKNYGYTF
TRBV7-3	few	TRBJ2-4	.	TGTGCCAGCAGCTTAGTTGACTTAGCCAAAAACATTCAGTACTTC	CASSLVDLAKNIQYF
TRBV7-2	.	TRBJ2-3	TRBD2	TGTGCCAGCAGCCATCCTCGGGAGCGGGGGGGCGTGGCAGATACGCAGTATTTT	CASSHPRERGGVADTQYF
TRBV5-1	few	TRBJ2-1	.	TGCGCCAGCAGCTTGGACGGGGCTTCCTACAATGAGCAGTTCTTC	CASSLDGASYNEQFF
TRBV7-9	.	TRBJ2-5	TRBD2	TGTGCCAGCACCTTAGGACTAGCGGGGGGAGATCAAGAGACCCAGTACTTC	CASTLGLAGGDQETQYF
TRBV7-6	few	TRBJ2-3	TRBD2	TGTGCCAGCAGCTTAGTCCTAGCGGGAGGCCCAGATACGCAGTATTTT	CASSLVLAGGPDTQYF